One and the same sample provided the 10 T cell receptor beta chains below, sequenced in a study of stem cell transplantation in POMP-related autoinflammatory disease (dated by TCRdb to 2020 to 2022). The paper's findings and limits, for the study overall: A restricted number of unique TRB V-J gene pairings was observed in PRAID patients. PRAID patients trended toward lower TRB diversity and higher clonality across all analyzed T-cell subsets.

Antigens for these TCRs are unknown. The time point label, read with the paper, signifies: before hematopoietic stem cell transplant. Library preparation employed the immunoSEQ multiplex PCR assay. TCRdb mirrors the immuneACCESS table, restricted to in-frame sequences. Some clones are absent from its copies; in checked studies, under half trace to an unresolved V gene, and the reason for the others is unknown. Here the sample has 9,500 to 14,000 clones; approximately 86% occur a single time. The ten biggest clones cover roughly half of the sample. The starting material was CD8+ T cells from PBMCs, obtained before stem cell transplantation. The receptors come from a human donor with POMP-related autoinflammation and immune dysregulation (PRAID).

V is TRBV7-9 and J is TRBJ2-2; 7 nucleotides agree with TRBD1. The trim removed 5 bases at V and 6 bases at J, leaving 12 bases unmatched. Germline V gene sequence: CDR1 SEHNR, CDR2 FQNEAQ (reference sequence). The CDR3 has 16 residues. The CDR3 nucleotides are TGTGCCAGCAGCGGACGCCTGGGACAGATTGCCGGGGAGCTGTTTTTT. This translates into CASSGRLGQIAGELFF.

The genes are TRBV5-4 and TRBJ1-1; 10 bases align to TRBD1. V shed 5 bases, J shed 0 bases, and the junction held 10 bases outside the gene matches. This CDR3 region has 17 residues. Germline CDR1 is SGHNT and CDR2 is YYREEE (reference sequence). Here the CDR3 reads CASRRGDRGLLNTEAFF. CDR3 in DNA: TGTGCCAGCAGGAGAGGGGACAGGGGCCTTTTGAACACTGAAGCTTTCTTT.

DNA for the CDR3: TGTGCCAGCAGCTTAGAATTGCACAGGGGCTATCGAGAGGCCAAAAACATTCAGTACTTC. Its protein is CASSLELHRGYREAKNIQYF. V and J are TRBV11-2 and TRBJ2-4; 7 positions match TRBD1. J lost 1 base, V lost 0 bases, and 15 bases had no gene match. This CDR3 comprises 20 residues. CDR1 is SGHAT and CDR2 is FQNNGV in the germline V gene. Full variable domain (missing parts from reference TRBV11-2 and TRBJ2-4): EAGVAQSPRYKIIEKRQSVAFWCNPISGHATLYWYQQILGQGPKLLIQFQNNGVVDDSQLPKDRFSAERLKGVDSTLKIQPAKLEDSAVYLCASSLELHRGYREAKNIQYFGAGTRLSVL.

This chain uses TRBV9 with TRBJ2-5; a possible D gene is TRBD1 (6 bases). The J call may be incorrect, as the DNA end agrees better with TRBJ2-7. This CDR3 comprises 16 residues. Germline V gene sequence: CDR1 SGDLS, CDR2 YYNGEE. In DNA form, the CDR3 reads TGTGCCAGCAGCGAGCCCCGCTCAGGGGAGATTGGCGAGCAGTACTTC. Translating it yields CASSEPRSGEIGEQYF.

The chain has TRBV27 and TRBJ2-1, with TRBD1 as a possible D gene (5 bases). Between the trimmed V and J ends, which lost 0 bases and 0 bases, there was a span of 12 bases. CDR3 length equals 17 residues. Germline V gene lookup returns CDR1 MNHEY and CDR2 SMNVEV (reference sequence). In DNA, the CDR3 is TGTGCCAGCAGTTTATCGCCCAGGGCCGCCTCCTACAATGAGCAGTTCTTC. It encodes CASSLSPRAASYNEQFF.

The V gene is TRBV6-5, the J gene TRBJ2-1, with D possibly matching TRBD1 (5 bases). The germline V and J ends were trimmed by 2 bases and 4 bases, with 15 bases remaining between them. CDR3 length: 16 residues. From germline, CDR1 is MNHEY and CDR2 SVGAGI. CDR3 DNA: TGTGCCAGCAGTTACGGTGGGGCCGCGAGGTACAATGAGCAGTTCTTC. Its protein is CASSYGGAARYNEQFF.

This chain connects TRBV19 to TRBJ1-1, with 7 bases fitting TRBD1. The CDR3 is made up of 15 amino acids. V lost 7 bases to trimming and J lost 1 base; unmatched junction nucleotides: 9. Germline V lookup: CDR1 LNHDA, CDR2 SQIVND (reference sequence). This CDR3 is CASTLRTGENTEAFF. CDR3 nucleotide sequence: TGTGCCAGTACCTTAAGAACAGGGGAGAACACTGAAGCTTTCTTT.

This rearrangement joins TRBV4-1 to TRBJ1-2, with D maybe TRBD1 (6 bases). The CDR3 loop spans 15 amino acids. Trimming cost V 6 bases and J 4 bases, with 18 bases left between them. The germline V gene encodes CDR1 MGHRA and CDR2 YSYEKL. This CDR3 is CASSFASGQGYGYTF. The CDR3, as DNA: TGCGCCAGCAGTTTCGCTTCGGGACAAGGCTATGGCTACACCTTC.

In nucleotides, the CDR3 is TGTGCCAGCAGCTCGACAGGGTACTATGGCTACACCTTC. It translates to CASSSTGYYGYTF. The chain joins TRBV14 to TRBJ1-2; the match to TRBD1 covers 7 bases. This CDR3 spans 13 amino acids. With 5 bases clipped from V and 3 bases from J, the junction kept 3 bases outside the gene matches. Germline values: CDR1 SGHDN, CDR2 FVKESK. The full variable domain, rest sourced from reference TRBV14 and TRBJ1-2, is EAGVTQFPSHSVIEKGQTVTLRCDPISGHDNLYWYRRVMGKEIKFLLHFVKESKQDESGMPNNRFLAERTGGTYSTLKVQPAELEDSGVYFCASSSTGYYGYTFGSGTRLTVV.

The genes are TRBV7-6 and TRBJ2-3; 13 bases agree with TRBD2. The CDR3 totals 17 residues. Unmatched junction bases numbered 10, after V lost 4 bases and J lost 6 bases. The germline CDR1 and CDR2 sequences are SGHVS and FNYEAQ. This CDR3 reads CASSSRLAGGWLDTQYF. The CDR3 DNA follows: TGTGCCAGCAGCTCCAGACTAGCGGGAGGCTGGTTGGATACGCAGTATTTT.